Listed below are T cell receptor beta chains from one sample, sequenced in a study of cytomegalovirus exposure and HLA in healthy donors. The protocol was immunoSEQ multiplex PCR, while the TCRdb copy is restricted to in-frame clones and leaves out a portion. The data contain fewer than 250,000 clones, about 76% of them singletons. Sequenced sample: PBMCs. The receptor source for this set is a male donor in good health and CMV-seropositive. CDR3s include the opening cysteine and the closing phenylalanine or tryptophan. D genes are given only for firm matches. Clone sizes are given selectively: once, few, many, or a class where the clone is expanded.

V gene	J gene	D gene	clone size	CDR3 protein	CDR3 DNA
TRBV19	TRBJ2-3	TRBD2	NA	CASTLAGWTDTQYF	TGTGCCAGTACCTTAGCGGGTTGGACAGATACGCAGTATTTT
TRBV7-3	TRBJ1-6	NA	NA	CASSLWQEGSPLHF	TGTGCCAGCAGCTTATGGCAGGAGGGTTCACCCCTCCACTTT
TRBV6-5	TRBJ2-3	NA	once	CASSYIGSSTDTQYF	TGTGCCAGCAGTTACATCGGGTCTAGCACAGATACGCAGTATTTT
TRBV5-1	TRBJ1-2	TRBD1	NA	CASSLGQGTNYGYTF	TGCGCCAGCAGCTTGGGACAGGGGACCAACTATGGCTACACCTTC
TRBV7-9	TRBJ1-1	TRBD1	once	CASSPLTGAQNTEAFF	TGTGCCAGCAGCCCCTTGACAGGGGCCCAAAACACTGAAGCTTTCTTT
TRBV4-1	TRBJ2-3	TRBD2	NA	CASSRTSGGNTDTQYF	TGCGCCAGCAGCCGCACGAGCGGGGGGAACACAGATACGCAGTATTTT
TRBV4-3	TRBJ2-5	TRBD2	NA	CASSLRGLAQETQYF	TGCGCCAGCAGCCTACGGGGACTAGCCCAAGAGACCCAGTACTTC
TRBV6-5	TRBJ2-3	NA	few	CASRAISTDTQYF	TGTGCCAGCAGAGCAATCAGCACAGATACGCAGTATTTT
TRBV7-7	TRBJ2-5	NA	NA	CASTGVGQETQYF	TGTGCCAGCACAGGGGTGGGCCAAGAGACCCAGTACTTC
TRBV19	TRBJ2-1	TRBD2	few	CASSKERGSVNEQFF	TGTGCCAGTAGTAAGGAGCGGGGTTCGGTCAATGAGCAGTTCTTC
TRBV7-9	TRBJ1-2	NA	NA	CASSPTTVYGYTF	TGTGCCAGCAGCCCGACAACTGTCTATGGCTACACCTTC
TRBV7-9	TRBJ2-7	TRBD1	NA	CASKIPRDRSYEQYF	TGTGCCAGCAAAATTCCCCGGGACAGAAGCTACGAGCAGTACTTC
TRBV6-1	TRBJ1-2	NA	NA	CASRLQGANYGYTF	TGTGCCAGCAGACTACAGGGAGCTAACTATGGCTACACCTTC
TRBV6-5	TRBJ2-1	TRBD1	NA	CATSRGDRGNEQFF	TGTGCCACCTCAAGGGGGGACAGGGGAAATGAGCAGTTCTTC
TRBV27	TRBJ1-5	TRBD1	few	CASSTTGASNQPQHF	TGTGCCAGCAGCACTACAGGGGCCAGCAATCAGCCCCAGCATTTT
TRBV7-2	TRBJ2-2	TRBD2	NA	CASSRRLAGNTGELFF	TGTGCCAGCAGCAGAAGACTAGCGGGAAACACCGGGGAGCTGTTTTTT
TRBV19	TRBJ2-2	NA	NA	CASSMSATGELFF	TGTGCCAGTAGTATGAGCGCCACCGGGGAGCTGTTTTTT
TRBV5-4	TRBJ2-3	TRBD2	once	CASSLRLAGGRTDTQYF	TGTGCCAGCAGCCTCCGACTAGCGGGGGGGCGCACAGATACGCAGTATTTT
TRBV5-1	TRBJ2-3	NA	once	CASSLTGNSDTQYF	TGCGCCAGCAGCTTGACCGGGAACTCAGATACGCAGTATTTT
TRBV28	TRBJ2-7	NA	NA	CASSFGGESEQYF	TGTGCCAGCAGTTTTGGCGGGGAAAGCGAGCAGTACTTC
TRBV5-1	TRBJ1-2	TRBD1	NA	CASSLADRGGGHYGYTF	TGCGCCAGCAGCTTGGCGGACAGGGGCGGGGGGCACTATGGCTACACCTTC
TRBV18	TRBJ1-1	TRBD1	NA	CASSPLKGADTEAFF	TGTGCCAGCTCACCATTGAAGGGGGCTGATACTGAAGCTTTCTTT
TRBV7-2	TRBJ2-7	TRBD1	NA	CASSLTGVSYEQYF	TGTGCCAGCAGCTTAACAGGGGTAAGCTACGAGCAGTACTTC
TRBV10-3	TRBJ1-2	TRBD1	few	CAISESPRDSFYGYTF	TGTGCCATCAGTGAGTCGCCCCGGGACAGCTTCTATGGCTACACCTTC
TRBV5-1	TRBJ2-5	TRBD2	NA	CASRQTSGGAMETQYF	TGCGCCAGCAGGCAAACTAGCGGGGGGGCGATGGAGACCCAGTACTTC
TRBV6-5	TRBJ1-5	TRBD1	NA	CASSRTGGGNQPQHF	TGTGCCAGCAGTCGGACAGGGGGCGGCAATCAGCCCCAGCATTTT
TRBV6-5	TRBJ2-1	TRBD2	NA	CASRVSGGPRGEQFF	TGTGCCAGCAGGGTTAGCGGGGGCCCTCGGGGTGAGCAGTTCTTC
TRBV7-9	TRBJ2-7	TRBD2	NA	CASSGGGGGLSYEQYF	TGTGCCAGCAGCGGGGGGGGCGGGGGGCTCTCCTACGAGCAGTACTTC
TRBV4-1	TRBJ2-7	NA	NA	CASSQPGSYEQYF	TGCGCCAGCAGCCAACCGGGGTCCTACGAGCAGTACTTC
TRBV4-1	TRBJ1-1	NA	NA	CASSQAILQANTEAFF	TGCGCCAGCAGCCAAGCCATTTTGCAGGCGAACACTGAAGCTTTCTTT
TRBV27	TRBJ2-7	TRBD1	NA	CASSWGQHYEQYF	TGTGCCAGCAGTTGGGGACAGCACTACGAGCAGTACTTC
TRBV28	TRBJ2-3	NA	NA	CASSFGSSSTDTQYF	TGTGCCAGCAGTTTCGGGAGTTCTAGCACAGATACGCAGTATTTT
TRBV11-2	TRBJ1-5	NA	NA	CASSLGQNSNQPQHF	TGTGCCAGCAGCTTAGGACAGAATAGCAATCAGCCCCAGCATTTT
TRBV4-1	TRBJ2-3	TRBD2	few	CASSQESRAGGPGDTQYF	TGCGCCAGCAGCCAAGAGAGTCGCGCGGGAGGGCCGGGAGATACGCAGTATTTT
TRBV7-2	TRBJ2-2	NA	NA	CASSRTANTGELFF	TGTGCCAGCAGCCGGACTGCGAACACCGGGGAGCTGTTTTTT
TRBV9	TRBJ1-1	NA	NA	CASSVGTGGGELAEAFF	TGTGCCAGCAGCGTAGGGACGGGAGGCGGGGAATTGGCTGAAGCTTTCTTT
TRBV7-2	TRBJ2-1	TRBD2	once	CASSSLAGGFTPYNEQFF	TGTGCCAGCAGCTCCTTAGCGGGGGGCTTCACCCCCTACAATGAGCAGTTCTTC
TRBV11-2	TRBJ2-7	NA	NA	CASSWGEVEEQYF	TGTGCCAGCAGCTGGGGGGAGGTGGAGGAGCAGTACTTC
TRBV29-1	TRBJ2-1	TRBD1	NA	CSVEDWQSHLNPGGPLNEQFF	TGCAGCGTTGAAGACTGGCAATCACATTTAAATCCAGGGGGCCCACTCAATGAGCAGTTCTTC
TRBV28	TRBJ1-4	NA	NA	CASSLSSNYEKLFF	TGTGCCAGCAGTTTATCCTCCAACTATGAAAAACTGTTTTTT
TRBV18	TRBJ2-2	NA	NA	CASSPPTNTGELFF	TGTGCCAGCTCACCGCCCACAAACACCGGGGAGCTGTTTTTT
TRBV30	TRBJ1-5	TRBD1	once	CAWSVRFGQGQEPQHF	TGTGCCTGGAGTGTAAGATTTGGACAGGGGCAGGAGCCCCAGCATTTT
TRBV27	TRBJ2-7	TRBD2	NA	CASSLSGLAGVYEQYF	TGTGCCAGCAGTCTATCCGGACTAGCGGGGGTATACGAGCAGTACTTC
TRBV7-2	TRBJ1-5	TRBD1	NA	CASSAGQSVGQPQHF	TGTGCCAGCAGCGCGGGACAGTCCGTAGGTCAGCCCCAGCATTTT
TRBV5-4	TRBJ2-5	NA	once	CASSPRDKQETQYF	TGTGCCAGCAGCCCCCGGGACAAGCAAGAGACCCAGTACTTC
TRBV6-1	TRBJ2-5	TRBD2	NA	CATFGGGAGETQYF	TGTGCCACGTTTGGCGGGGGGGCCGGAGAGACCCAGTACTTC
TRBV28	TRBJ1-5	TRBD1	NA	CASNMPGRDRSF	TGTGCCAGCAATATGCCCGGCCGGGACAGGTCTTTT
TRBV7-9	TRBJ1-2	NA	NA	CSSSLGQGKKAF	TGTTCCAGCAGCTTAGGCCAGGGCAAAAAGGCCTTC
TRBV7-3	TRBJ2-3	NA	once	CASSQGQITDTQYF	TGTGCCAGCAGCCAAGGACAGATCACAGATACGCAGTATTTT
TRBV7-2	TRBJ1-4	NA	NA	CASSLIGRGLFF	TGTGCCAGCAGCTTAATAGGGAGAGGACTGTTTTTT
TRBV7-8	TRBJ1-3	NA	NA	CASRPEGDRDTIYF	TGTGCCAGCAGACCTGAGGGGGACCGGGACACCATATATTTT
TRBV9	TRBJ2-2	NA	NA	CASSRAPGSGELFF	TGTGCCAGCAGCCGGGCCCCGGGGTCCGGGGAGCTGTTTTTT
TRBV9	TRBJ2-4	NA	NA	CASSVGGINIQYF	TGTGCCAGCAGCGTAGGCGGCATAAACATTCAGTACTTC
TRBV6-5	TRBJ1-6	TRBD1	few	CASSYEGAYSPLHF	TGTGCCAGCAGTTACGAGGGGGCTTATTCACCCCTCCACTTT
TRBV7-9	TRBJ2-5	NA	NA	CASSIRDSGEEQYF	TGTGCCAGCAGCATTCGGGACAGTGGGGAGGAGCAGTACTTC
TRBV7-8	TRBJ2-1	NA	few	CASRRPGAVPYNEQFF	TGTGCCAGCAGGCGCCCTGGGGCAGTGCCCTACAATGAGCAGTTCTTC
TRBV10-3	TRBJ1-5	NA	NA	CAISESYGQSYSNQPQHF	TGTGCCATCAGTGAGTCGTACGGACAGAGTTATAGCAATCAGCCCCAGCATTTT
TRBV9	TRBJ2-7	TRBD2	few	CASSVGGGFPGEQYF	TGTGCCAGCAGCGTTGGGGGAGGGTTCCCTGGGGAGCAGTACTTC
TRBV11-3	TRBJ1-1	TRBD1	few	CASSPTGGQTEAFF	TGTGCCAGCAGCCCCACAGGGGGCCAGACTGAAGCTTTCTTT